This T cell receptor beta chain was retrieved from a study of shared clonotypes between healthy human individuals. The method was immunoSEQ multiplex PCR; TCRdb's version includes in-frame clones alone and lacks a portion of them. Of 1 million to 1.2 million clones listed, roughly 80% are singletons. The specimen was memory CD4+ T cells from PBMCs. Indicated subset: CD45RA-negative fraction. The sequence derives from a young man in good health. Some clones in this sample may be carry-over from other donors' samples.

The CDR3 region is CASSLGIETQYF. The CDR3 bases are TGTGCCAGCAGCTTAGGCATAGAGACCCAGTACTTC. The chain is built from TRBV7-9 and TRBJ2-5; D call uncertain. Trimming removed 1 base at V and 4 bases at J, with 4 bases between. CDR3 length: 12 amino acids. Germline CDR1 and CDR2: SEHNR and FQNEAQ (reference sequence). Drawing the rest from reference TRBV7-9 and TRBJ2-5, the complete variable domain is DTGVSQNPRHKITKRGQNVTFRCDPISEHNRLYWYRQTLGQGPEFLTYFQNEAQLEKSRLLSDRFSAERPKGSFSTLEIQRTEQGDSAMYLCASSLGIETQYFGPGTRLLVL.